This passage covers 17 T cell receptor beta chains from one sample sequenced in a study of Ad26.COV2.S vaccination and SARS-CoV-2 variants. Profiled with immunoSEQ multiplex PCR; TCRdb holds only in-frame clones, not every one. The table lists about 680,000 clones, more than 80% of them singletons. Treatment specified: around 19 received Ad26.COV2.S at low or high dose, single or two shots; about 5 received placebo; per-sample allocation not given. Sampling happened 63 days after the first vaccine or placebo injection. Sequenced here: peripheral blood, sampled in a trial of Ad26.COV2.S vaccine versus placebo. These receptors all come from a person aged 18-65 years who received the Ad26.COV2.S COVID-19 vaccine or a placebo.

The chain is built from TRBV14 and TRBJ2-1; 10 bases fit TRBD2. Per the germline V gene, CDR1 is SGHDN and CDR2 is FVKESK. This CDR3 region has 17 residues. V shed 4 bases and J 2 bases; nucleotides not matched to a gene: 8. The CDR3 here is CASSLGPTSGAYNEQFF. CDR3 bases: TGTGCCAGCAGCCTGGGGCCCACTAGCGGGGCCTACAATGAGCAGTTCTTC.

The chain joins TRBV12-3 or TRBV12-4 to TRBJ2-7; a weak D match, TRBD2 (5 bases). The CDR3 sequence is 13 residues long. With 8 bases removed from V and 5 bases from J, the gap between germline ends came to 16 bases. CDR3 sequence: CASEASKKNEQYF. The CDR3 DNA reads as TGTGCCAGCGAGGCTAGCAAAAAAAACGAGCAGTACTTC.

The CDR3 here is CASSPGVDRVGYTF. The CDR3 nucleotides read TGTGCCAGCAGCCCAGGGGTCGACAGGGTTGGCTACACCTTC. V is TRBV7-2 and J is TRBJ1-2, with TRBD1 matching over 7 bases. The CDR3 sequence is 14 residues long. The V gene end was trimmed by 5 bases and the J gene end by 7 bases; junction bases not matched to a gene: 10. Germline V lookup: CDR1 SGHTA, CDR2 FQGNSA.

The table lists this clone with a count of one. This chain links TRBV4-3 with TRBJ1-2; TRBD1 matches 7 bases. With 4 bases clipped from V and 3 bases from J, the junction kept 8 bases outside the gene matches. Germline V gene sequence: CDR1 LGHNA, CDR2 YSLEER. There are 15 residues in the CDR3. The chain's CDR3 is CASSPRGGGDYGYTF. The CDR3 nucleotides read TGCGCCAGCAGCCCCCGGGGAGGGGGCGACTATGGCTACACCTTC.

The chain combines TRBV10-3 with TRBJ1-5, with D unresolved. Germline lookup yields CDR1 ENHRY and CDR2 SYGVKD. V lost 6 bases to trimming and J lost 4 bases, with 13 bases between them. This CDR3 is built from 14 residues. Here the CDR3 DNA reads TGTGCCATCAGCTCCAAGGGTGAAAATCAGCCCCAGCATTTT. It codes for CAISSKGENQPQHF.

A single count supports this clone. V is TRBV7-2 and J is TRBJ2-3; possibly TRBD1 for D (8 bases). Looked up from germline, CDR1 is SGHTA and CDR2 is FQGNSA. The CDR3 length is 17 residues. Trimming pared 1 base from V and 2 bases from J, leaving 16 bases between. DNA for the CDR3: TGTGCCAGCAGCTTAGGACAGGGGAGGGTGGCCACAGATACGCAGTATTTT. This translates into CASSLGQGRVATDTQYF. Using reference TRBV7-2 and TRBJ2-3 for the parts outside the CDR3, the full variable domain is GAGVSQSPSNKVTEKGKDVELRCDPISGHTALYWYRQSLGQGLEFLIYFQGNSAPDKSGLPSDRFSAERTGGSVSTLTIQRTQQEDSAVYLCASSLGQGRVATDTQYFGPGTRLTVL.

The CDR3 nucleotides are TGTGCCTCCAGCAAGTCAGATACGCAGTATTTT. This translates into CASSKSDTQYF. The rearrangement links TRBV6-6 to TRBJ2-3; D unresolved. V gave up 11 bases and J gave up 4 bases, with 10 bases separating them. This CDR3 is 11 amino acids long. The germline V gene has CDR1 MNHNY and CDR2 SVGAGI (reference sequence).

The rearrangement uses TRBV19 and TRBJ2-2; D unclear. The V end lost 6 bases, the J end lost 0 bases, and 8 bases lay between the germline ends. The CDR3 contains 14 residues. Germline loops: CDR1 LNHDA, CDR2 SQIVND (reference sequence). CDR3 sequence reads: CASRSDANTGELFF. CDR3 sequence (DNA): TGTGCCAGTAGATCGGACGCGAACACCGGGGAGCTGTTTTTT.

The chain employs TRBV30 and TRBJ1-2; no firm D call. The CDR3 is 14 amino acids. V shed 2 bases and J shed 0 bases, with 10 bases lying between them. The germline gives CDR1 GTSNPN, CDR2 SVGIG (reference sequence). The CDR3 protein is CAWSSLGTNYGYTF. The CDR3 DNA reads TGTGCCTGGAGTTCCTTGGGGACTAACTATGGCTACACCTTC.

The J gene is TRBJ1-1, the V gene TRBV6-5; D gene uncertain. This CDR3 spans 13 amino acids. V lost 7 bases, J lost 0 bases, and 9 bases lay in between. Germline V gene lookup returns CDR1 MNHEY and CDR2 SVGAGI. The CDR3 sequence is CASNTYMNTEAFF. The CDR3 DNA is TGTGCCAGCAACACATACATGAACACTGAAGCTTTCTTT.

This chain uses TRBV9 with TRBJ2-7; D is perhaps TRBD2 (5 bases). Germline V lookup: CDR1 SGDLS, CDR2 YYNGEE. The CDR3 runs to 17 residues. Deletions cut 3 bases from V and 5 bases from J, with 24 bases between. The CDR3 spells CASSASEGSRVRDEQYF. DNA for the CDR3: TGTGCCAGCAGCGCCTCGGAAGGGAGTCGGGTGCGCGACGAGCAGTACTTC.

This chain uses TRBV5-1 with TRBJ2-3; unclear D gene. From germline, CDR1 is SGHRS and CDR2 YFSETQ. This CDR3 spans 14 amino acids. Trimming cost V 4 bases and J 0 bases, with 9 bases left between them. In DNA form, the CDR3 reads TGCGCCAGCAGCCCGGGTGAGAGCACAGATACGCAGTATTTT. Translating it yields CASSPGESTDTQYF.

This clone appeared a single time. The V gene is TRBV7-2, the J gene TRBJ2-7; unclear D gene. The CDR3 runs 12 residues. V shed 4 bases and J shed 6 bases, with 10 bases lying between them. The germline V gene encodes CDR1 SGHTA and CDR2 FQGNSA. This chain's CDR3 is CASSSPHGEQYF. CDR3 DNA sequence: TGTGCCAGCAGCTCTCCCCACGGCGAGCAGTACTTC.

This chain links TRBV5-1 with TRBJ1-5; 7 bases line up with TRBD1. After removal of 4 bases from V and 0 bases from J, the junction contained 7 bases not matched to a gene. The CDR3 has 16 amino acids. The V gene's germline CDR1 is SGHRS and CDR2 YFSETQ. CDR3 DNA: TGCGCCAGCAGCCCACGGGACAGCTATAGCAATCAGCCCCAGCATTTT. Residues: CASSPRDSYSNQPQHF.

The chain is built from TRBV6-6 and TRBJ2-7; tentative D call: TRBD2 (6 bases). The ends were cut back, 6 bases at V and 6 bases at J, with 18 bases in the middle. The CDR3 length is 14 residues. The germline gives CDR1 MNHNY, CDR2 SVGAGI (reference sequence). The CDR3 nucleotides are TGTGCCAGCAGCCCCGGGAAGGGAGGCGTCGAGCAGTACTTC. Its protein is CASSPGKGGVEQYF.

This sequence joins TRBV2 and TRBJ1-3; D is unclear. Germline assignment: CDR1 SNHLY and CDR2 FYNNEI. CDR3 length equals 16 residues. Trimming removed 4 bases at V and 1 base at J, with 14 bases between. The CDR3 DNA is TGTGCCAGCAGTGTAGGTCCTCCGGGGTCTGGAAACACCATATATTTT. Translating gives CASSVGPPGSGNTIYF.

The rearrangement joins TRBV3-1 (or the pseudogene TRBV3-2) to TRBJ1-6; the D gene is possibly TRBD1 (5 bases). The CDR3 sequence is 14 residues long. V was cut by 3 bases and J by 5 bases, with 8 bases left in between. The germline V gene has CDR1 LGHDT and CDR2 YNNKEL (reference sequence). CDR3 sequence: CASSHGGDNSPLHF. CDR3 sequence (DNA): TGTGCCAGCAGCCATGGAGGGGATAATTCACCCCTCCACTTT.